This T cell receptor (beta chain) was recorded in a study of blood T cell repertoires in COVID-19. Looking at the study overall: Italy, Spain and the United States were the sources of the convalescent and acute COVID-19 samples. Sources were T cells, B-cell-depleted T cells, or PBMCs; the material itself was cDNA or gDNA.

Seattle participants joined during active infection and were tracked over time. Germline assignment: CDR1 LNHDA and CDR2 SQIVND (reference sequence). V shed 3 bases and J shed 2 bases, with 13 bases lying between them. CDR3 length: 15 amino acids. As handled by the study authors: Reference gene primer amplification in the assay estimated nucleated cell counts. Profiled with immunoSEQ multiplex PCR; TCRdb holds only in-frame clones, not every one. The V and J calls and clone size were taken over from that table, and D and trimming were inferred from the DNA. The sample has under 250,000 clones, about nine tenths seen once; the top ten hold approximately 10%.

V gene TRBV19 combines with J gene TRBJ2-5, with D perhaps TRBD2 (6 bases). The origin of this receptor is a man in his fifties with COVID-19, enrolled during active disease. Sequenced input: peripheral blood. The CDR3 region is CASSIGVAVQETQYF. The CDR3 coding sequence is TGTGCCAGTAGTATCGGAGTAGCGGTACAAGAGACCCAGTACTTC.